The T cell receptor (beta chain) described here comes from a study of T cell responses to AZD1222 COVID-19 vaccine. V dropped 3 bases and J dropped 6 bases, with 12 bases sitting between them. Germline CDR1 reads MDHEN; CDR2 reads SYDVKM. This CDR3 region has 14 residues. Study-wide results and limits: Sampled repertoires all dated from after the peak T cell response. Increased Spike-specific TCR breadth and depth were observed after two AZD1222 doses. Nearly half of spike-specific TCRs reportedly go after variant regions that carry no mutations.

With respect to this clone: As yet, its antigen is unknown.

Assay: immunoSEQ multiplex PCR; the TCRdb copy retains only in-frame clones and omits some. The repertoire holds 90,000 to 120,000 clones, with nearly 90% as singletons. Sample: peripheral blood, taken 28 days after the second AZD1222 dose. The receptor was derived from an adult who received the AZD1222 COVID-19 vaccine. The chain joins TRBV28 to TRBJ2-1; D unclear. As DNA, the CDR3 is TGTGCCAGCAGTTTTTTACTCAGCACCAATGAGCAGTTCTTC. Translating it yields CASSFLLSTNEQFF. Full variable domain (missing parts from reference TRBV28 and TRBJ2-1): DVKVTQSSRYLVKRTGEKVFLECVQDMDHENMFWYRQDPGLGLRLIYFSYDVKMKEKGDIPEGYSVSREKKERFSLILESASTNQTSMYLCASSFLLSTNEQFFGPGTRLTVL.